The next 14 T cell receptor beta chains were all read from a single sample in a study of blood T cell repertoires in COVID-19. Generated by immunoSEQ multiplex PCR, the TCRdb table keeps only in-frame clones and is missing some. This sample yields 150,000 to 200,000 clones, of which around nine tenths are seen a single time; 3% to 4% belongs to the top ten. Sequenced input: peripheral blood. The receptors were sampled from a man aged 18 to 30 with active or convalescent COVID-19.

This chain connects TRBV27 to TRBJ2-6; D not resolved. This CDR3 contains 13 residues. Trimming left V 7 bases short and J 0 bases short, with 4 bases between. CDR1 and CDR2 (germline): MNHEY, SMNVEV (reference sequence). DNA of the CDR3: TGTGCCAGCACTAGCTCTGGGGCCAACGTCCTGACTTTC. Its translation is CASTSSGANVLTF.

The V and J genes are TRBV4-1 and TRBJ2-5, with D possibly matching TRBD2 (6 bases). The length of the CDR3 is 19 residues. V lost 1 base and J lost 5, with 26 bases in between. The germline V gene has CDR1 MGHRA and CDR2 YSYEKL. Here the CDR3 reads CASSQVWDRESGVMETQYF. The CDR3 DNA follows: TGCGCCAGCAGCCAAGTCTGGGACCGGGAATCGGGGGTCATGGAGACCCAGTACTTC.

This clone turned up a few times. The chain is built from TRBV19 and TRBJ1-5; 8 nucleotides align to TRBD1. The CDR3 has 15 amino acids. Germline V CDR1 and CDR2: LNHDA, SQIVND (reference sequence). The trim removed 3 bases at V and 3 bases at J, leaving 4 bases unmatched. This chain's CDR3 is CASSMQTGDNQPQHF. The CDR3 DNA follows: TGTGCCAGTAGTATGCAGACAGGGGACAATCAGCCCCAGCATTTT.

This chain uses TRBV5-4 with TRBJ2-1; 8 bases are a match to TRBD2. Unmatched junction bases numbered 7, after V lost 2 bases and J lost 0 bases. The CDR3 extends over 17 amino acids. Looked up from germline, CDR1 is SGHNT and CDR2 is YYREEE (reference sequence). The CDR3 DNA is TGTGCCAGCAGCTTCGGGGGGGTCGGGAGCTCCTACAATGAGCAGTTCTTC. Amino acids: CASSFGGVGSSYNEQFF.

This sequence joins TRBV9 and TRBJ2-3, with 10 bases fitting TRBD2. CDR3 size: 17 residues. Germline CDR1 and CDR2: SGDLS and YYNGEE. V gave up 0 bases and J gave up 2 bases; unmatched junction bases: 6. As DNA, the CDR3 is TGTGCCAGCAGCGTAGAAGGACTAGCGGCAGACACAGATACGCAGTATTTT. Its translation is CASSVEGLAADTDTQYF.

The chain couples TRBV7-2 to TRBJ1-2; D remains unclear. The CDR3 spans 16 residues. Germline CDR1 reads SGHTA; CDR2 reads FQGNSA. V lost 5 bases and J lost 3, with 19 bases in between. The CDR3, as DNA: TGTGCCAGCAGCCCGGAGGGCGGAGGGTTCGACTATGGCTACACCTTC. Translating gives CASSPEGGGFDYGYTF.

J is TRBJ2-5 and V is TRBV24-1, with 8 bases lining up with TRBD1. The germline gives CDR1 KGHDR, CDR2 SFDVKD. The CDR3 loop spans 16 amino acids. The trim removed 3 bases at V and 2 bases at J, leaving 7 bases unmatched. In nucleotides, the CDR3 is TGTGCCACCAGTGATACTCAGGACAGGGCTCAAGAGACCCAGTACTTC. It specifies CATSDTQDRAQETQYF.

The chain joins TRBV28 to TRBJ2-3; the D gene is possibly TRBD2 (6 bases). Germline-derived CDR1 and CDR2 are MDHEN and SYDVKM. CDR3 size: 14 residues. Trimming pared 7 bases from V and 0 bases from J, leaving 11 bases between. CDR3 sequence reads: CASNVAGSTDTQYF. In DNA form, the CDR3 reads TGTGCCAGCAATGTTGCGGGGAGCACAGATACGCAGTATTTT.

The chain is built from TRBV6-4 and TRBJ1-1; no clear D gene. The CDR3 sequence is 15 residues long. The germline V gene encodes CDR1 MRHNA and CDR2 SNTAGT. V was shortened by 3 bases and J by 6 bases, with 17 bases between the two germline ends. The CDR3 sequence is CASSEFRGGKAEAFF. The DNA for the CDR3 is TGTGCCAGCAGTGAGTTTCGGGGAGGGAAGGCTGAAGCTTTCTTT.

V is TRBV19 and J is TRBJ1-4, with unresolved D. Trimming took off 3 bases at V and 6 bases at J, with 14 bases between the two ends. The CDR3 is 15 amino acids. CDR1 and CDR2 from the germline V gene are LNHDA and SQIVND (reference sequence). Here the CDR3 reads CASSILTRADEKLFF. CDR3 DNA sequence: TGTGCCAGTAGTATCCTGACGAGGGCTGATGAAAAACTGTTTTTT.

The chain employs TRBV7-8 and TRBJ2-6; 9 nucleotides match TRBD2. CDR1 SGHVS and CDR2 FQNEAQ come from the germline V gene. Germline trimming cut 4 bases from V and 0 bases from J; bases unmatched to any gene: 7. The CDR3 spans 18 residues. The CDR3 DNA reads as TGTGCCAGCAGCTCCCTAGCGGGGCCCAACTCTGGGGCCAACGTCCTGACTTTC. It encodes CASSSLAGPNSGANVLTF.

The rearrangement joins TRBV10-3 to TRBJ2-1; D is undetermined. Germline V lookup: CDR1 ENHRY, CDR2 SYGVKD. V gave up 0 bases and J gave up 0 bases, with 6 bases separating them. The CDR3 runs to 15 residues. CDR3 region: CAISESPSSYNEQFF. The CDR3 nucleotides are TGTGCCATCAGTGAGTCGCCGAGCTCCTACAATGAGCAGTTCTTC.

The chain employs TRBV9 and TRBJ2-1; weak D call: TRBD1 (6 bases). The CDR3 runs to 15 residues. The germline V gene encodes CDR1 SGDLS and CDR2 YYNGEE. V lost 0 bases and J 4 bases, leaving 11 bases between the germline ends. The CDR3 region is CASSVDQGHYNEQFF. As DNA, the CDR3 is TGTGCCAGCAGCGTAGATCAGGGGCATTACAATGAGCAGTTCTTC.

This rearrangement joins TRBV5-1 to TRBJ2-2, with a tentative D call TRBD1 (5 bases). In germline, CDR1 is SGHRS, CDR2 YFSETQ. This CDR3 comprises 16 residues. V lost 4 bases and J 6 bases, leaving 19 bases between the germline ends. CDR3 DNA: TGCGCCAGCAGCCGAGAGTCAGGGTTACAGGCCGGGGAGCTGTTTTTT. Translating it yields CASSRESGLQAGELFF.